Listed below are T cell receptor beta chains from one sample, sequenced in a study of blood T cell repertoires in COVID-19. The table came from immunoSEQ multiplex PCR; TCRdb's copy has only in-frame clones and leaves some out. The table records about 280,000 clones, roughly 90% of them present only once. Sequencing was carried out using peripheral blood. Every receptor here comes from a woman aged 70 to 79 with COVID-19, enrolled during active disease. CDR3s include the opening cysteine and the closing phenylalanine or tryptophan. D genes are given only for firm matches. Some rows have no size entry. The others give once, few or many, or a class for an expanded clone.

CASSVVGGGYTF	TGTGCCAGCAGCGTAGTAGGGGGAGGCTACACCTTC	.	TRBV9	.	TRBJ1-2
CASSERERGNTIYF	TGTGCCAGCAGTGAGCGGGAGCGTGGAAACACCATATATTTT	.	TRBV2	.	TRBJ1-3
CASSITYAETQYF	TGTGCCAGCAGTATTACATACGCCGAGACCCAGTACTTC	.	TRBV7-2	few	TRBJ2-5
CASSISSGGTTDTQYF	TGTGCCAGTAGTATTTCAAGCGGGGGTACCACAGATACGCAGTATTTT	TRBD2	TRBV19	.	TRBJ2-3
CASSRGSYTEAFF	TGTGCCAGCAGTAGAGGGAGTTACACTGAAGCTTTCTTT	.	TRBV28	.	TRBJ1-1
CASSKATNTGELFF	TGTGCCAGTAGTAAAGCGACGAACACCGGGGAGCTGTTTTTT	.	TRBV19	once	TRBJ2-2
CASSQDWGSNREKLFF	TGTGCCAGCAGCCAAGATTGGGGCAGTAACAGGGAAAAACTGTTTTTT	.	TRBV3-1/TRBV3-2	.	TRBJ1-4
CASSLVGTSGGPNTQYF	TGTGCCAGCAGCTTAGTGGGCACTAGCGGGGGCCCGAATACGCAGTATTTT	TRBD2	TRBV11-2	.	TRBJ2-3
CGLGRYFYTEAFF	TGTGGGCTAGGAAGATACTTTTACACTGAAGCTTTCTTT	.	TRBV6-5	.	TRBJ1-1
CASSLDLVDTEAFF	TGTGCCAGCAGCTTAGATCTTGTTGACACTGAAGCTTTCTTT	.	TRBV7-9	once	TRBJ1-1
CASSLGQGWTGELFF	TGCGCCAGCAGCTTGGGACAGGGGTGGACCGGGGAGCTGTTTTTT	TRBD1	TRBV4-1	.	TRBJ2-2
CASKSILQGLNEKLFF	TGTGCCAGTAAAAGTATCCTTCAGGGGCTCAATGAAAAACTGTTTTTT	.	TRBV19	.	TRBJ1-4
CASSSPQGLNYGYTF	TGTGCCAGCAGCTCACCCCAGGGCCTAAACTATGGCTACACCTTC	.	TRBV11-2	.	TRBJ1-2
CASSTRQEYSGNTIYF	TGTGCCAGCAGTACCCGACAGGAGTACTCTGGAAACACCATATATTTT	.	TRBV27	.	TRBJ1-3
CASPVSQDSGNTIYF	TGTGCCAGCCCCGTTTCGCAGGACTCTGGAAACACCATATATTTT	.	TRBV7-9	.	TRBJ1-3
CASIPDSLSTEAFF	TGTGCCAGTATCCCCGACAGCCTCTCCACTGAAGCTTTCTTT	.	TRBV19	.	TRBJ1-1
CASSLQAGTVYEQYF	TGCGCCAGCAGCCTACAGGCCGGGACAGTCTACGAGCAGTACTTC	TRBD1	TRBV5-1	.	TRBJ2-7
CASSSGTGCHEQYF	TGTGCCAGCAGCTCCGGGACAGGGTGCCACGAGCAGTACTTC	TRBD1	TRBV25-1	once	TRBJ2-7
CASSQESPGLVVNTEAFF	TGCGCCAGCAGCCAAGAAAGCCCAGGGCTGGTGGTGAACACTGAAGCTTTCTTT	.	TRBV4-1	.	TRBJ1-1
CASSHPGLNTIYF	TGTGCCAGCAGCCATCCGGGACTAAACACCATATATTTT	.	TRBV5-4	.	TRBJ1-3
CASGLPRGARYNNEQFF	TGTGCTAGTGGTTTGCCACGGGGGGCGCGCTACAACAATGAGCAGTTCTTC	.	TRBV12-5	few	TRBJ2-1
CASSPTGSWTEAFF	TGTGCCAGCTCACCGACAGGGAGTTGGACTGAAGCTTTCTTT	TRBD1	TRBV18	.	TRBJ1-1
CARQRPGQRTGRVRGYTF	TGTGCCAGACAAAGACCGGGACAGCGAACAGGTCGAGTACGCGGCTACACCTTC	TRBD1	TRBV19	.	TRBJ1-2
CASSSSNSNQPQHF	TGTGCCAGCAGCTCCTCTAATAGCAATCAGCCCCAGCATTTT	.	TRBV14	.	TRBJ1-5
CASSFAGGESAHTEAFF	TGCGCCAGCAGCTTCGCAGGGGGCGAATCCGCTCACACTGAAGCTTTCTTT	TRBD1	TRBV5-1	.	TRBJ1-1
CASRPGQGFLGYTF	TGTGCCAGCAGACCAGGACAGGGGTTTTTGGGCTACACCTTC	TRBD1	TRBV25-1	.	TRBJ1-2